Below, 27 T cell receptor beta chains from the same sample are listed, as sequenced in a study of beta chain features in type 1 diabetes. cDNA synthesis used the whole RNA isolate, giving expressed TCRB sequences. Measured with immunoSEQ multiplex PCR; TCRdb has only the in-frame clones, and not every one. Of around 140,000 clones in the sample, 8% to 13% were seen once. Sequencing input: naive CD4+ T cells from blood. The receptors were gathered from a man aged 18 to 30 in good health.

The table lists this clone with a few counts. The chain recombines TRBV4-2 with TRBJ1-5, with D hard to call. The CDR3 length is 14 residues. The V gene's germline CDR1 is LGHNA and CDR2 YNFKEQ. Trimming stripped 4 bases from V and 0 bases from J, with 7 bases between. CDR3 loop: CASSPGVSNQPQHF. The CDR3 bases are TGTGCCAGCAGCCCCGGGGTTAGCAATCAGCCCCAGCATTTT.

This clone has only a few counts. The V call is TRBV12-5, the J call TRBJ2-3, with D maybe TRBD2 (6 bases). V gave up 1 base and J gave up 6 bases, with 20 bases separating them. The CDR3 runs to 17 residues. Germline V gene lookup returns CDR1 LGHNT and CDR2 FRNRAP. For the CDR3, the DNA is TGTGCTAGTGGTTTGGGCCTCGCGGGGACGTCCCGTGATACGCAGTATTTT. This codes for CASGLGLAGTSRDTQYF.

This clone was observed a few times. V is TRBV6-1 and J is TRBJ2-3, with 12 positions matching TRBD2. The ends lost 4 bases at V and 2 bases at J; junction bases unmatched: 10. The CDR3 is made up of 18 amino acids. Germline V CDR1 and CDR2: MNHNS, SASEGT. DNA for the CDR3: TGTGCCAGCAGTGCCCCTAGCGGGGGGGCAACTTACACAGATACGCAGTATTTT. It encodes CASSAPSGGATYTDTQYF.

This clone was observed many times. V usage is TRBV7-9 and J usage is TRBJ2-1, with 8 bases aligning to TRBD1. Germline loops: CDR1 SEHNR, CDR2 FQNEAQ (reference sequence). V shed 8 bases and J 2 bases; nucleotides not matched to a gene: 5. The CDR3 covers 14 residues. CDR3 nucleotides: TGTGCCAGCGAGAACAGGGGGACCTACAATGAGCAGTTCTTC. This sequence encodes CASENRGTYNEQFF.

This clone was counted between two and nine times. J is TRBJ1-6 and V is TRBV7-2, with 9 bases fitting TRBD1. The V gene's germline CDR1 is SGHTA and CDR2 FQGNSA. The ends lost 5 bases at V and 5 bases at J; junction bases unmatched: 4. The CDR3 loop spans 15 amino acids. The CDR3 region has the DNA TGTGCCAGCAGCGAAAGGACAGGGGATAATTCACCCCTCCACTTT. This encodes CASSERTGDNSPLHF.

CDR3 loop: CASSRGIKAYEQYF. The CDR3 DNA is TGTGCCAGCAGTAGGGGTATAAAGGCCTACGAGCAGTACTTC. The chain combines TRBV2 with TRBJ2-7; weak D call: TRBD1 (5 bases). V gave up 5 bases and J gave up 2 bases, with 13 bases separating them. Germline CDR1 reads SNHLY; CDR2 reads FYNNEI. This CDR3 has 14 amino acids.

The sample holds a few counts of this clone. CDR3 sequence reads: CASYHATGAGGYTF. The CDR3 nucleotides read TGCGCCAGCTACCATGCGACAGGGGCGGGGGGCTACACCTTC. The rearrangement joins TRBV4-1 to TRBJ1-2, with 8 positions matching TRBD1. The CDR3 contains 14 residues. The germline gives CDR1 MGHRA, CDR2 YSYEKL. Trimming took 8 bases from V and 8 from J; bases not matched to a gene: 13.

This clone appeared a few times. The J gene is TRBJ1-4, the V gene TRBV5-1; a weak D match, TRBD1 (5 bases). Deletions cut 5 bases from V and 5 bases from J, with 13 bases between. Germline V gene data show CDR1 as SGHRS and CDR2 as YFSETQ. The CDR3 is 14 amino acids. DNA for the CDR3: TGCGCCAGCAGTGAGGGGACTACCAATGAAAAACTGTTTTTT. It is translated as CASSEGTTNEKLFF. The full variable domain, in which reference TRBV5-1 and TRBJ1-4 provide the parts outside the CDR3, is KAGVTQTPRYLIKTRGQQVTLSCSPISGHRSVSWYQQTPGQGLQFLFEYFSETQRNKGNFPGRFSGRQFSNSRSEMNVSTLELGDSALYLCASSEGTTNEKLFFGSGTQLSVL.

This clone turned up a few times. This sequence joins TRBV9 and TRBJ2-6; TRBD1 might be the D (6 bases). Per the germline V gene, CDR1 is SGDLS and CDR2 is YYNGEE. The CDR3 loop spans 15 amino acids. Trimming removed 3 bases at V and 1 base at J, with 8 bases between. Written as DNA, the CDR3 is TGTGCCAGCAGCGCCAGGGGTTCTGGGGCCAACGTCCTGACTTTC. Amino acid sequence: CASSARGSGANVLTF. Full variable domain (remainder filled in from reference TRBV9 and TRBJ2-6): DSGVTQTPKHLITATGQRVTLRCSPRSGDLSVYWYQQSLDQGLQFLIQYYNGEERAKGNILERFSAQQFPDLHSELNLSSLELGDSALYFCASSARGSGANVLTFGAGSRLTVL.

The chain is built from TRBV5-1 and TRBJ2-3, with 8 bases lining up with TRBD1. Germline V lookup: CDR1 SGHRS, CDR2 YFSETQ. The CDR3 is 17 amino acids. V lost 4 bases and J lost 3; bases outside the gene matches: 13. In nucleotides, the CDR3 is TGCGCCAGCAGCAAAGAGTCCAGGGGGCCGGGGACAGATACGCAGTATTTT. Protein product: CASSKESRGPGTDTQYF.

This clone has more than one count but fewer than ten. The chain recombines TRBV7-6 with TRBJ1-2; TRBD1 aligns across 7 bases. Germline V gene lookup returns CDR1 SGHVS and CDR2 FNYEAQ. CDR3 length: 15 residues. V shed 4 bases and J 1 base; nucleotides not matched to a gene: 6. CDR3 bases: TGTGCCAGCAGCTCGCGGGACAGCGGTAACTATGGCTACACCTTC. This encodes CASSSRDSGNYGYTF. Filled out from reference TRBV7-6 and TRBJ1-2, the complete variable domain reads GAGVSQSPRYKVTKRGQDVALRCDPISGHVSLYWYRQALGQGPEFLTYFNYEAQQDKSGLPNDRFSAERPEGSISTLTIQRTEQRDSAMYRCASSSRDSGNYGYTFGSGTRLTVV.

This chain links TRBV27 with TRBJ1-2; 7 bases align to TRBD1. Losses at the gene ends were 4 bases for V and 4 bases for J; bases not matched to a gene: 3. Germline loops: CDR1 MNHEY, CDR2 SMNVEV (reference sequence). The CDR3 totals 13 residues. CDR3 loop: CASSSDRVYGYTF. CDR3 nucleotide sequence: TGTGCCAGCAGTTCCGACAGGGTCTATGGCTACACCTTC.

This clone was picked up a small number of times. The rearrangement uses TRBV7-2 and TRBJ1-2; TRBD1 agrees at 8 bases. The CDR3 runs 16 residues. Unmatched junction bases numbered 11, after V lost 3 bases and J lost 5 bases. Germline assignment: CDR1 SGHTA and CDR2 FQGNSA. In DNA form, the CDR3 reads TGTGCCAGCAGCTTTAATGGAGGACAGGGTTTATATGGCTACACCTTC. Translated: CASSFNGGQGLYGYTF.

This clone occurred a few times. The chain joins TRBV27 to TRBJ2-4; D not resolved. This CDR3 is built from 15 residues. With 7 bases removed from V and 0 bases from J, the gap between germline ends came to 13 bases. Germline assignment: CDR1 MNHEY and CDR2 SMNVEV (reference sequence). CDR3 sequence reads: CASKSSPLAKNIQYF. The CDR3, as DNA: TGTGCCAGCAAATCGAGTCCCTTAGCCAAAAACATTCAGTACTTC.

V and J are TRBV6-5 and TRBJ2-7; D possibly corresponds to TRBD1 (5 bases). V lost 2 bases, J lost 2 bases, and 13 bases lay in between. Germline V gene data show CDR1 as MNHEY and CDR2 as SVGAGI. This CDR3 contains 15 residues. The CDR3 protein is CASSYGRGSTYEQYF. Here the CDR3 DNA reads TGTGCCAGCAGTTACGGTAGGGGCAGCACCTACGAGCAGTACTTC.

This clone was recorded at least ten times. The CDR3 DNA reads as TGTGCCAGCAGCTTAACCGGGGAAAGGCAGTTCTTC. As protein: CASSLTGERQFF. V is TRBV7-3 and J is TRBJ2-1, with D possibly being TRBD2 (5 bases). The CDR3 consists of 12 residues. The germline V and J ends were trimmed by 0 bases and 12 bases, with 9 bases remaining between them. CDR1 is SGHTA and CDR2 is FQGTGA in the germline V gene.

There are a few counts of this clone. V and J are TRBV27 and TRBJ1-2; 11 bases line up with TRBD1. With 1 base clipped from V and 4 bases from J, the junction kept 8 bases outside the gene matches. This CDR3 comprises 17 residues. CDR1 and CDR2 (germline): MNHEY, SMNVEV (reference sequence). The CDR3 nucleotides read TGTGCCAGCAGTTTATTATCCGGGGGACAGGGGGGCTATGGCTACACCTTC. Protein: CASSLLSGGQGGYGYTF.

This clone was observed a few times. The rearrangement joins TRBV28 to TRBJ2-5; possible D gene TRBD1, 5 bases. TRBJ2-7 explains the end of the DNA better; the J call may be wrong. The length of the CDR3 is 15 residues. Looked up from germline, CDR1 is MDHEN and CDR2 is SYDVKM. CDR3 in DNA: TGTGCCAGCAGTTTAGGCCACACAGGCGCCTACGAGCAGTACTTC. Translation: CASSLGHTGAYEQYF.

The V gene is TRBV7-9, the J gene TRBJ1-2; 8 positions match TRBD1. The CDR3 is 15 residues long. Looked up from germline, CDR1 is SEHNR and CDR2 is FQNEAQ (reference sequence). With 5 bases clipped from V and 4 bases from J, the junction kept 9 bases outside the gene matches. CDR3 sequence: CASSPQGADGYGYTF. The CDR3 region has the DNA TGTGCCAGCAGCCCTCAGGGGGCCGACGGCTATGGCTACACCTTC. Looking up the rest from reference TRBV7-9 and TRBJ1-2 gives the full variable domain: DTGVSQNPRHKITKRGQNVTFRCDPISEHNRLYWYRQTLGQGPEFLTYFQNEAQLEKSRLLSDRFSAERPKGSFSTLEIQRTEQGDSAMYLCASSPQGADGYGYTFGSGTRLTVV.

V usage is TRBV5-1 and J usage is TRBJ2-5; tentatively, D is TRBD2 (6 bases). CDR1 is SGHRS and CDR2 is YFSETQ in the germline V gene. The CDR3 extends over 13 amino acids. V dropped 6 bases and J dropped 2 bases, with 11 bases sitting between them. The CDR3 DNA is TGCGCCAGCACCCTGGGGGGACAAGAGACCCAGTACTTC. Its protein is CASTLGGQETQYF.

V and J are TRBV18 and TRBJ2-3; D gene unclear. From germline, CDR1 is KGHSH and CDR2 LQKENI. V was cut by 3 bases and J by 0 bases, with 13 bases left in between. The CDR3 runs to 16 residues. CDR3: CASSPSQISSTDTQYF. CDR3 nucleotide sequence: TGTGCCAGCTCACCTTCGCAGATCTCTAGCACAGATACGCAGTATTTT.

This clone was recorded a few times. The CDR3 region is CASSYGQGPADTQYF. The CDR3 DNA is TGTGCCAGCAGCTACGGACAGGGACCAGCAGATACGCAGTATTTT. This chain links TRBV7-9 with TRBJ2-3; 8 bases agree with TRBD1. The CDR3 runs 15 residues. V trimming: 4 bases; J trimming: 4 bases; junction bases outside the gene matches: 7. Germline lookup yields CDR1 SEHNR and CDR2 FQNEAQ (reference sequence).

There are a few counts of this clone. The V call is TRBV7-8, the J call TRBJ2-5, with 7 bases matching TRBD2. Losses at the gene ends were 6 bases for V and 0 bases for J; bases not matched to a gene: 7. Germline CDR1 is SGHVS and CDR2 is FQNEAQ. The CDR3 runs 15 residues. The CDR3 sequence is CASRSGEWYQETQYF. CDR3 in DNA: TGTGCCAGCAGAAGCGGGGAGTGGTACCAAGAGACCCAGTACTTC.

This chain joins TRBV5-5 and TRBJ1-4, with 9 positions matching TRBD1. The CDR3 has 14 residues. In germline, CDR1 is SGHKS, CDR2 YYEKEE (reference sequence). The junction had 2 bases not matched to a gene; V was cut back by 0 bases and J by 8 bases. As DNA, the CDR3 is TGTGCCAGCAGCTTGGGGACAGGGGTGGAAAAACTGTTTTTT. This translates into CASSLGTGVEKLFF.

This clone was observed a handful of times. The gene calls are TRBV5-4 and TRBJ2-1, with TRBD2 as a possible D gene (5 bases). Trimming stripped 1 base from V and 0 bases from J, with 5 bases between. CDR1 is SGHNT, CDR2 YYREEE, per germline (reference sequence). The CDR3 contains 14 residues. The CDR3 region has the DNA TGTGCCAGCAGCTTGCGGGACTCCTACAATGAGCAGTTCTTC. Translation gives CASSLRDSYNEQFF.

This clone was counted a few times. DNA for the CDR3: TGTGCCAGCAGCTTGAGGTCGGGACAGATCTACGAGCAGTACTTC. Its protein is CASSLRSGQIYEQYF. This sequence joins TRBV7-2 and TRBJ2-7; TRBD1 matches 7 bases. In germline, CDR1 is SGHTA, CDR2 FQGNSA. The CDR3 is 15 residues long. Losses at the gene ends were 3 bases for V and 3 bases for J; bases not matched to a gene: 8.

This clone occurred a few times. CDR3 nucleotides: TGTGCCAGTAGTCCTTCGGAACTACTCTCTTACAATGAGCAGTTCTTC. It codes for CASSPSELLSYNEQFF. J is TRBJ2-1 and V is TRBV19; D remains unclear. The ends were cut back, 5 bases at V and 4 bases at J, with 18 bases in the middle. The germline V gene has CDR1 LNHDA and CDR2 SQIVND (reference sequence). The CDR3 length is 16 residues.